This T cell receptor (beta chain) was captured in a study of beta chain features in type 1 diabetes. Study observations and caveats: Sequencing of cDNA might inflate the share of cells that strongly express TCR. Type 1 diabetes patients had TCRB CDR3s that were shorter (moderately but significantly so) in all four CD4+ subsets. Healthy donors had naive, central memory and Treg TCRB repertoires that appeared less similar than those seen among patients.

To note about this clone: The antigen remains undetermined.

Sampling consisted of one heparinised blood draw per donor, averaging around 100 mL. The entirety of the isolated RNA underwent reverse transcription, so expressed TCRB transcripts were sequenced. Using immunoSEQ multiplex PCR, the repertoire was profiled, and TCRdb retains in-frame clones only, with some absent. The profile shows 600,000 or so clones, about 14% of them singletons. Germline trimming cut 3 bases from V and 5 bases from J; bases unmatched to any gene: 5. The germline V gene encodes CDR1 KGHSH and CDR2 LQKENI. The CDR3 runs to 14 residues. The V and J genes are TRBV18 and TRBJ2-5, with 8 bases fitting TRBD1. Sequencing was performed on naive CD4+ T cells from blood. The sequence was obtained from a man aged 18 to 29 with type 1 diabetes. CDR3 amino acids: CASSPGQAGETQYF. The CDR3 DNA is TGTGCCAGCTCACCGGGACAGGCGGGGGAGACCCAGTACTTC.